In its sample, the clone carrying this T cell receptor (beta chain) was seen many times. Antigen: not known. These data come from a study of T cell repertoires in cytomegalovirus infection. Overall study: It was the public TCR beta signatures that indicated both CMV infection and matching HLA type.

TCRdb recomputed calls from the reads with MiXCR, one row per CDR3 protein. The sample gives more than 400,000 distinct CDR3 sequences, 26% of which show up once; 13% is in the top ten. Overall study findings and caveats: Summed frequency of public TCR beta families distinguished CMV carriers with the relevant HLA. In two of eight donors, the top clonotype was HLA-C-restricted CMV-specific.

The clonotype comes from a human donor in good health (CMV status not recorded). Some clones in this sample may be carry-over from other donors' samples. Sequencing used PBMCs.

CDR3 protein: CASSLGQGGVDQYF. The CDR3 bases are TGTGCCAGCAGTTTGGGACAAGGCGGGGTGGACCAGTACTTC. V usage is TRBV12-3 or TRBV12-4 and J usage is TRBJ2-5, with D perhaps being TRBD1 or TRBD2 (6 bases each). The CDR3 is made up of 14 amino acids. The V end lost 3 bases, the J end lost 10 bases, and 18 bases lay between the germline ends.